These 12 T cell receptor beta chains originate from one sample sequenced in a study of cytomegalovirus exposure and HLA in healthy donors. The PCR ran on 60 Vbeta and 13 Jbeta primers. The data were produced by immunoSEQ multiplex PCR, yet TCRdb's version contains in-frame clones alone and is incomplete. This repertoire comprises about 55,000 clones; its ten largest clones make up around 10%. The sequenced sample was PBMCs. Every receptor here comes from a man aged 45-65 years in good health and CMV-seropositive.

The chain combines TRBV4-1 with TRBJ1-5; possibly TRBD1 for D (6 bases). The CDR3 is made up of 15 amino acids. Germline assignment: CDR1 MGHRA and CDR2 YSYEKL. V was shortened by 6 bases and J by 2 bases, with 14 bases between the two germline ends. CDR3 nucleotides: TGCGCCAGCAGGGAAGGGGGAATAGGCAATCAGCCCCAGCATTTT. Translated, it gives CASREGGIGNQPQHF.

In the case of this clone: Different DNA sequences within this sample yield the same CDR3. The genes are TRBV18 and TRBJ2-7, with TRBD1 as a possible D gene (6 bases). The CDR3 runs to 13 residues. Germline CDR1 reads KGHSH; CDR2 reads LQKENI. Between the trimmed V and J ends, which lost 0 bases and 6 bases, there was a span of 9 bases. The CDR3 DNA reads TGTGCCAGCTCACCACCAGGACAGCCCGAGCAGTACTTC. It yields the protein CASSPPGQPEQYF.

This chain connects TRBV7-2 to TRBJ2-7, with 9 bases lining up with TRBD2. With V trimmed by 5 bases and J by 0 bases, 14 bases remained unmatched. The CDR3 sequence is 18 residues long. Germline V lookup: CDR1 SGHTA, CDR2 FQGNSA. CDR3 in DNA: TGTGCCAGCAGCCCATACTTTACTAGCGGGTCCATCTCCTACGAGCAGTACTTC. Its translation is CASSPYFTSGSISYEQYF.

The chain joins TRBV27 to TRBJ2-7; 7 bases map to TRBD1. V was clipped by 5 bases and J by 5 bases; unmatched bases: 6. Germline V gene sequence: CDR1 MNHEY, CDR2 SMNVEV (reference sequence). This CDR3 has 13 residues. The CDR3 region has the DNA TGTGCCAGCAGTCGGACAGGAGTCAACGAGCAGTACTTC. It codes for CASSRTGVNEQYF.

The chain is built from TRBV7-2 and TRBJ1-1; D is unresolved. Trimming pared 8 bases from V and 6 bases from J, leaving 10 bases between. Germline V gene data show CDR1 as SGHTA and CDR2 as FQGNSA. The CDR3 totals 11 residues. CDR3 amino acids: CASQRRAEAFF. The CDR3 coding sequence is TGTGCCAGCCAGAGGCGGGCTGAAGCTTTCTTT.

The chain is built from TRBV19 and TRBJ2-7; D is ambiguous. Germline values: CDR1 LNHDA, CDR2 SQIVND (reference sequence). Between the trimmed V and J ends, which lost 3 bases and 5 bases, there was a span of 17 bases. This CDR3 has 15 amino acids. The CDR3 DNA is TGTGCCAGTAGTATCGGGTACCTCGCCACTGACGAGCAGTACTTC. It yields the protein CASSIGYLATDEQYF.

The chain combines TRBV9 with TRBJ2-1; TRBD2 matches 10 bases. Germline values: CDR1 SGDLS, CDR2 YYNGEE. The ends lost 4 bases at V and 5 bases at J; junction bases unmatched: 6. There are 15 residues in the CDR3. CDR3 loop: CASSFLAGVHNEQFF. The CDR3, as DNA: TGTGCCAGCAGCTTTCTAGCGGGAGTGCACAATGAGCAGTTCTTC.

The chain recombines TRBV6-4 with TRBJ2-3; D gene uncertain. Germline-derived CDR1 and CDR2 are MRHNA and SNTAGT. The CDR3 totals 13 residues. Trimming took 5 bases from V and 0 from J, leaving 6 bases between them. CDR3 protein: CASSPVSTDTQYF. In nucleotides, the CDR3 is TGTGCCAGCAGTCCCGTGAGCACAGATACGCAGTATTTT.

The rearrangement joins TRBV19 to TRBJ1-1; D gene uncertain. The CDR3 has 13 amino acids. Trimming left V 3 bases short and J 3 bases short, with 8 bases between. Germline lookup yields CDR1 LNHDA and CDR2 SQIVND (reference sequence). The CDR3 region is CASSMTTYTEAFF. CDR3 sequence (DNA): TGTGCCAGTAGTATGACAACATACACTGAAGCTTTCTTT. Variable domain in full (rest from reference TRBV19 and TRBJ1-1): DGGITQSPKYLFRKEGQNVTLSCEQNLNHDAMYWYRQDPGQGLRLIYYSQIVNDFQKGDIAEGYSVSREKKESFPLTVTSAQKNPTAFYLCASSMTTYTEAFFGQGTRLTVV.

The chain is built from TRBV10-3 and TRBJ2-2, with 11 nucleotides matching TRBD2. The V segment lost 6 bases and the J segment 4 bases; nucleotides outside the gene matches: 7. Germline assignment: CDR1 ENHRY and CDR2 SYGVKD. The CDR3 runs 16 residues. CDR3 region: CAISQGLAAVTGELFF. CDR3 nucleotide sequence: TGTGCCATCAGCCAGGGACTAGCGGCTGTCACCGGGGAGCTGTTTTTT.

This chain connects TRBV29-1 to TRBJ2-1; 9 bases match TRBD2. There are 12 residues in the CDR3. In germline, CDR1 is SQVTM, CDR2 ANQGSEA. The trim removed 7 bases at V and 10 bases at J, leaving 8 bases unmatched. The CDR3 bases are TGCAGCGCCGGGATGAGCGGGAGGGAGCAGTTCTTC. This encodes CSAGMSGREQFF.

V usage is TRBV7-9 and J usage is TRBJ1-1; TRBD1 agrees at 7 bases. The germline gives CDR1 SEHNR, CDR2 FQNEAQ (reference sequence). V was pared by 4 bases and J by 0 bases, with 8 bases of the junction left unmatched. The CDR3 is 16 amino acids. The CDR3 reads CASSSAPGQMNTEAFF. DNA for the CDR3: TGTGCCAGCAGCTCGGCCCCGGGACAGATGAACACTGAAGCTTTCTTT.